This entry lists 30 T cell receptor beta chains sequenced from one sample in a study of neurological immune-mediated disorders. MiXCR, run by TCRdb on the 5' RACE reads, gives a single entry per CDR3 protein. The sample has tens of thousands of distinct CDR3 sequences, more than 5% seen once. The sample was CD4+ T cells from blood. Every receptor here comes from a woman between 40 and 50 years old in good health.

This clonotype was seen at least ten times. The chain uses TRBV27 and TRBJ2-5; the match to TRBD2 covers 11 bases. The CDR3 is 16 residues long. Germline CDR1 and CDR2: MNHEY and SMNVEV (reference sequence). The junction had 10 bases not matched to a gene; V was cut back by 5 bases and J by 5 bases. CDR3 nucleotides: TGTGCCAGCAGTCTCCGACTAGCGGGAAACCTTGAGACCCAGTACTTC. This sequence encodes CASSLRLAGNLETQYF.

This clonotype was found many times. The CDR3 spells CSAPTVGGRETQYF. Here the CDR3 DNA reads TGCAGTGCACCCACGGTGGGGGGGCGGGAGACCCAGTACTTC. The J gene is TRBJ2-5, the V gene TRBV20-1; D may be TRBD2 (7 bases). This CDR3 comprises 14 residues. The germline V gene has CDR1 DFQATT and CDR2 SNEGSKA (reference sequence). Trimming took 6 bases from V and 5 from J, leaving 19 bases between them.

This clonotype was seen at least ten times. The gene calls are TRBV24-1 and TRBJ2-2; perhaps TRBD1 as D (5 bases). Trimming took 7 bases from V and 0 from J, leaving 14 bases between them. This CDR3 has 16 amino acids. Germline lookup yields CDR1 KGHDR and CDR2 SFDVKD. This CDR3 reads CATSDTRAPNTGELFF. As DNA, the CDR3 is TGTGCCACCAGCGACACCAGGGCCCCGAACACCGGGGAGCTGTTTTTT.

V usage is TRBV28 and J usage is TRBJ2-2; D is unresolved. Germline V gene data show CDR1 as MDHEN and CDR2 as SYDVKM. This CDR3 is built from 14 residues. Deletions cut 11 bases from V and 6 bases from J, with 19 bases between. In DNA form, the CDR3 reads TGTGCCGGTCAGAGAGACCTGGTCGCCGGGGAGCTGTTTTTT. Its protein is CAGQRDLVAGELFF.

This clonotype was observed many times. The rearrangement joins TRBV7-8 to TRBJ1-5; D possibly corresponds to TRBD1 (5 bases). The germline V gene encodes CDR1 SGHVS and CDR2 FQNEAQ. The CDR3 loop spans 15 amino acids. Trimming removed 5 bases at V and 4 bases at J, with 15 bases between. The CDR3 coding sequence is TGTGCCAGCAGCCCCCGGGACGGAACGAATCAGCCCCAGCATTTT. This translates into CASSPRDGTNQPQHF.

Of note for this clonotype: This may be a read error: a much more frequent sequence differs by one nucleotide. The chain recombines TRBV20-1 with TRBJ2-7, with D possibly matching TRBD2 (6 bases). Germline CDR1 is DFQATT and CDR2 is SNEGSKA (reference sequence). The V and J ends lost 3 bases and 3 bases respectively, with 15 bases between them. The CDR3 consists of 14 residues. The CDR3 DNA reads as TGCAGTGCTAGCCCGTGGGAGGCGTTCTACGAGCAGTACTTC. It encodes CSASPWEAFYEQYF.

This clonotype was seen many times. The chain is built from TRBV20-1 and TRBJ2-7, with 10 bases aligning to TRBD2. This CDR3 comprises 14 residues. Trimming removed 0 bases from V and 4 bases from J; junction bases left unmatched: 3. Germline V CDR1 and CDR2: DFQATT, SNEGSKA (reference sequence). CDR3 DNA: TGCAGTGCTAGAGATAGCGGGAGGACGTACGAGCAGTACTTC. Translated, it gives CSARDSGRTYEQYF.

This clonotype has just one count. Its ends do not fully match the called genes, so a read error is possible. The gene calls are TRBV15 and TRBJ2-7; weak D call: TRBD2 (5 bases). CDR3 length: 15 amino acids. Germline CDR1 reads LNHNV; CDR2 reads YYDKDF (reference sequence). The CDR3 region has the DNA TGTCCCACCAGCAGGTACAGTCTAGCTCTCAACGAGCAGTACTTC. Encoded protein: CPTSRYSLALNEQYF.

This clonotype was found many times. This rearrangement joins TRBV20-1 to TRBJ1-5; D might be TRBD1 (5 bases). The ends were cut back, 5 bases at V and 2 bases at J, with 13 bases in the middle. Germline V gene sequence: CDR1 DFQATT, CDR2 SNEGSKA (reference sequence). The CDR3 sequence is 14 residues long. CDR3 DNA: TGCAGTGCTCGCCGGGTAGGGGGCAATCAGCCCCAGCATTTT. Translated, it gives CSARRVGGNQPQHF.

This clonotype was observed many times. The chain has TRBV14 and TRBJ2-5; 10 bases map to TRBD1. The V gene's germline CDR1 is SGHDN and CDR2 FVKESK. With 4 bases clipped from V and 2 bases from J, the junction kept 10 bases outside the gene matches. The CDR3 covers 17 residues. CDR3 sequence (DNA): TGTGCCAGCAGCCTCCCGGGACAGGGGCTTTATCAAGAGACCCAGTACTTC. Translated, it gives CASSLPGQGLYQETQYF.

This clonotype has ten or more counts. The rearrangement joins TRBV7-2 to TRBJ2-3, with D tentatively TRBD1 or TRBD2 (5 bases each). In germline, CDR1 is SGHTA, CDR2 FQGNSA. There are 15 residues in the CDR3. Between the trimmed V and J ends, which lost 2 bases and 0 bases, there was a span of 9 bases. CDR3 nucleotides: TGTGCCAGCAGCTTAACCGGGACGAGCACAGATACGCAGTATTTT. This gives the protein CASSLTGTSTDTQYF.

This clonotype came up many times. This chain uses TRBV3-1 with TRBJ2-3, with D unresolved. The CDR3 totals 13 residues. Trimming pared 5 bases from V and 1 base from J, leaving 7 bases between. Germline V gene lookup returns CDR1 LGHDT and CDR2 YNNKEL (reference sequence). CDR3 loop: CASSRVGTDTQYF. CDR3 sequence (DNA): TGTGCCAGCAGCAGGGTGGGCACAGATACGCAGTATTTT.

This clonotype showed up many times. This rearrangement joins TRBV20-1 to TRBJ2-7; 9 bases align to TRBD2. V lost 4 bases to trimming and J lost 3 bases; unmatched junction nucleotides: 7. The CDR3 extends over 14 amino acids. Germline assignment: CDR1 DFQATT and CDR2 SNEGSKA (reference sequence). The CDR3 reads CSATTPSGIYEQYF. DNA for the CDR3: TGCAGTGCTACCACCCCTAGCGGGATCTACGAGCAGTACTTC.

Worth noting for this clonotype: A read error may explain this, as a much larger clone is one base away. The chain combines TRBV27 with TRBJ2-1; D gene ambiguous. The CDR3 is made up of 15 amino acids. Looked up from germline, CDR1 is MNHEY and CDR2 is SMNVEV (reference sequence). The CDR3 DNA follows: TGTGTCAGCAGTCCCGACCCGAGCTCCTACAATGAGCAGTTCTTC. Translating gives CVSSPDPSSYNEQFF.

This clonotype occurred many times. This sequence joins TRBV29-1 and TRBJ2-1; 10 bases map to TRBD2. V was pared by 2 bases and J by 9 bases, with 7 bases of the junction left unmatched. The CDR3 is 14 amino acids. Germline V gene sequence: CDR1 SQVTM, CDR2 ANQGSEA. The CDR3 DNA reads as TGCAGCGTTGAAACTCAAGCGGGAGGGACTGAGCAGTTCTTC. It translates to CSVETQAGGTEQFF.

This clonotype was observed many times. V usage is TRBV7-8 and J usage is TRBJ2-1; D call uncertain. The CDR3 contains 12 residues. Germline CDR1 is SGHVS and CDR2 is FQNEAQ. Trimming took 5 bases from V and 2 from J, leaving 4 bases between them. The CDR3 sequence is CASSPAYNEQFF. CDR3 DNA: TGTGCCAGCAGCCCCGCCTACAATGAGCAGTTCTTC.

This clonotype was found a few times. The V call is TRBV6-1, the J call TRBJ2-1; 8 bases agree with TRBD2. Germline trimming cut 6 bases from V and 0 bases from J; bases unmatched to any gene: 4. CDR3 length equals 15 residues. Germline V CDR1 and CDR2: MNHNS, SASEGT. The CDR3, as DNA: TGTGCCAGCAGACTAGCGGAAAGCTCCTACAATGAGCAGTTCTTC. It codes for CASRLAESSYNEQFF.

This clonotype was recorded at least ten times. The chain uses TRBV7-6 and TRBJ1-1; TRBD1 might be the D (5 bases). Germline loops: CDR1 SGHVS, CDR2 FNYEAQ. Trimming took 0 bases from V and 2 from J, leaving 10 bases between them. The CDR3 has 15 residues. The CDR3 DNA reads as TGTGCCAGCAGCTTAGCCGGGGGTCGAAACACTGAAGCTTTCTTT. It is translated as CASSLAGGRNTEAFF.

Many counts were recorded for this clonotype. The rearrangement uses TRBV7-9 and TRBJ2-1; 7 nucleotides agree with TRBD2. In germline, CDR1 is SEHNR, CDR2 FQNEAQ (reference sequence). There are 13 residues in the CDR3. With V trimmed by 4 bases and J by 5 bases, 2 bases remained unmatched. CDR3 loop: CASSSGLNNEQFF. In nucleotides, the CDR3 is TGTGCCAGCAGCTCGGGACTAAACAATGAGCAGTTCTTC.

This clonotype came up many times. The V call is TRBV5-4, the J call TRBJ2-2; possibly TRBD1 for D (7 bases). CDR3 length equals 16 residues. Germline CDR1 is SGHNT and CDR2 is YYREEE (reference sequence). Trimming shortened V by 0 bases and J by 4 bases, and 13 bases separated the two germline ends. CDR3 loop: CASSLAEGARTGELFF. The CDR3 DNA is TGTGCCAGCAGCTTGGCGGAGGGGGCTCGCACCGGGGAGCTGTTTTTT.

Ten or more counts support this clonotype. The chain links TRBV2 to TRBJ2-1; TRBD2 matches 8 bases. The germline gives CDR1 SNHLY, CDR2 FYNNEI. This CDR3 contains 18 residues. Germline trimming cut 2 bases from V and 4 bases from J; bases unmatched to any gene: 13. The CDR3: CASSELPGGPWPYNEQFF. CDR3 bases: TGTGCCAGCAGTGAATTGCCGGGAGGGCCCTGGCCATACAATGAGCAGTTCTTC.

This clonotype was counted ten times or more. V gene TRBV12-3 or TRBV12-4 combines with J gene TRBJ2-2; D unclear. Trimming took off 3 bases at V and 5 bases at J, with 22 bases between the two ends. The CDR3 runs to 18 residues. The CDR3, as DNA: TGTGCCAGCAGTTTTCGAGACTCCTCTCTCCGGAAGACCGGGGAGCTGTTTTTT. This codes for CASSFRDSSLRKTGELFF.

In its sample, this clonotype was seen many times. The chain is built from TRBV27 and TRBJ2-3; TRBD2 matches at 8 bases. This CDR3 is 16 amino acids long. After removal of 4 bases from V and 3 bases from J, the junction contained 9 bases not matched to a gene. CDR1 MNHEY and CDR2 SMNVEV come from the germline V gene (reference sequence). CDR3 DNA: TGTGCCAGCAGTTCATGGGAAGCGGGAGTGACAGATACGCAGTATTTT. Protein sequence: CASSSWEAGVTDTQYF.

This clonotype was counted many times. The rearrangement uses TRBV5-1 and TRBJ2-2; D tentatively fits TRBD1 or TRBD2 (5 bases each). Trimming stripped 4 bases from V and 9 bases from J, with 25 bases between. The CDR3 spans 17 residues. Germline assignment: CDR1 SGHRS and CDR2 YFSETQ. The CDR3 is CASSPTSNGTPNRELFF. The CDR3 DNA follows: TGCGCCAGCAGCCCAACATCCAACGGGACCCCTAACCGGGAGCTGTTTTTT.

This clonotype has only one observation. This chain links TRBV29-1 with TRBJ2-7, with D perhaps TRBD2 (6 bases). The CDR3 is 13 amino acids. Germline V CDR1 and CDR2: SQVTM, ANQGSEA. Trimming removed 4 bases at V and 3 bases at J, with 13 bases between. The CDR3 nucleotides read TGCAGCGTTGTCGGAGGGGACGACTACGAGCAGTACTTC. As protein: CSVVGGDDYEQYF.

This clonotype was counted many times. The V gene is TRBV6-5, the J gene TRBJ2-1; no definite D call. V lost 0 bases, J lost 4 bases, and 7 bases lay in between. CDR1 is MNHEY, CDR2 SVGAGI, per germline. The CDR3 runs to 14 residues. CDR3 loop: CASSYSRIYNEQFF. CDR3 nucleotide sequence: TGTGCCAGCAGTTACTCTAGGATTTACAATGAGCAGTTCTTC.

There are many counts of this clonotype. V usage is TRBV3-1 and J usage is TRBJ2-5; the D gene is possibly TRBD2 (6 bases). The CDR3 extends over 13 amino acids. V lost 4 bases and J 2 bases, leaving 8 bases between the germline ends. Germline V CDR1 and CDR2: LGHDT, YNNKEL (reference sequence). The DNA for the CDR3 is TGTGCCAGCAGCCGCGGACTACAAGAGACCCAGTACTTC. It yields the protein CASSRGLQETQYF.

There are many counts of this clonotype. The rearrangement links TRBV20-1 to TRBJ2-5; D perhaps matches TRBD2 (5 bases). Germline values: CDR1 DFQATT, CDR2 SNEGSKA (reference sequence). The CDR3 is made up of 18 amino acids. V was shortened by 0 bases and J by 7 bases, with 27 bases between the two germline ends. The chain's CDR3 is CSAREKAFSGSWMRTQYF. DNA for the CDR3: TGCAGTGCTAGAGAGAAAGCGTTTTCGGGAAGTTGGATGAGGACCCAGTACTTC.

This clonotype was seen at least ten times. This rearrangement joins TRBV7-9 to TRBJ1-3; no definite D call. The CDR3 sequence is 14 residues long. CDR1 and CDR2 from the germline V gene are SEHNR and FQNEAQ (reference sequence). With 1 base removed from V and 2 bases from J, the gap between germline ends came to 6 bases. The CDR3 is CASSLGVAGNTIYF. The CDR3, as DNA: TGTGCCAGCAGCTTAGGCGTAGCTGGAAACACCATATATTTT.

This clonotype was observed at least ten times. V is TRBV5-1 and J is TRBJ2-7; D gene ambiguous. The CDR3 covers 16 residues. Germline CDR1 SGHRS, CDR2 YFSETQ. V was clipped by 4 bases and J by 0 bases, with 17 bases between them. The CDR3 region is CASSPVQAEVSYEQYF. The DNA for the CDR3 is TGCGCCAGCAGCCCGGTCCAAGCAGAAGTCTCCTACGAGCAGTACTTC.